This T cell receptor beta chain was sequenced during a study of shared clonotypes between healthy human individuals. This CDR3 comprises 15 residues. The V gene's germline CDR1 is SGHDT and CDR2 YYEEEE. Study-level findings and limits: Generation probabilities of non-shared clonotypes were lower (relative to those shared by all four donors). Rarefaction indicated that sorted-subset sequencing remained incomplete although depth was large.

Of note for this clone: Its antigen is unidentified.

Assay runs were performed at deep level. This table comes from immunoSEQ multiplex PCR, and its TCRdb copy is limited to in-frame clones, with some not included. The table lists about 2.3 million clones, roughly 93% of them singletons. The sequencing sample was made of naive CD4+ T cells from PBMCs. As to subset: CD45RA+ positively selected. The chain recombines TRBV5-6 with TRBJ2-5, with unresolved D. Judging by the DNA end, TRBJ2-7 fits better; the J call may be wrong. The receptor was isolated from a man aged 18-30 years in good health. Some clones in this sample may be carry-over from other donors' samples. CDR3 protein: CASSLRAWEPYEQYF. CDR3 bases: TGTGCCAGCAGCTTGAGGGCGTGGGAACCCTACGAGCAGTACTTC.